These 18 T cell receptor beta chains were all obtained from the same sample, sequenced in a study of CD8+ T cells in alopecia areata. Treatment described: oral pan-JAK inhibitor, 5-10 mg twice daily. In each case, RNA was isolated and then reverse transcribed into cDNA as the sequencing template. Data came from immunoSEQ multiplex PCR; TCRdb stores just in-frame clones and leaves some out. This sample has around 300,000 clones, with about 60% found just once. Sequences were derived from CD4+ T cells sorted from blood, sampled at week 52, from a patient treated with tofacitinib. The source is a human donor with alopecia areata.

CDR3 DNA sequence: TGCAGCGCTTCATCCACCTTAGCGGGGGGCACCGGTGAGCAGTTCTTC. This gives the protein CSASSTLAGGTGEQFF. V gene TRBV29-1 combines with J gene TRBJ2-1, with 10 nucleotides matching TRBD2. The germline CDR1 and CDR2 sequences are SQVTM and ANQGSEA. V shed 7 bases, J shed 9 bases, and the junction held 18 bases outside the gene matches. This CDR3 spans 16 amino acids.

The chain recombines TRBV19 with TRBJ2-1, with D possibly matching TRBD1 (6 bases). The ends were cut back, 4 bases at V and 9 bases at J, with 13 bases in the middle. The CDR3 sequence is 13 residues long. The V gene's germline CDR1 is LNHDA and CDR2 SQIVND (reference sequence). CDR3 coding DNA: TGTGCCAGTAGTACGAGGACAGTCCTTGAGCAGTTCTTC. This gives the protein CASSTRTVLEQFF.

The chain links TRBV7-2 to TRBJ1-6; no definite D call. CDR3 length equals 16 residues. Germline V gene data show CDR1 as SGHTA and CDR2 as FQGNSA. V dropped 2 bases and J dropped 5 bases, with 13 bases sitting between them. CDR3 loop: CASSLTPTSNNSPLHF. The CDR3 DNA follows: TGTGCCAGCAGCTTAACTCCTACCAGCAATAATTCACCCCTCCACTTT.

This clone was observed a handful of times. The V gene is TRBV29-1, the J gene TRBJ2-3; 7 nucleotides match TRBD2. Germline values: CDR1 SQVTM, CDR2 ANQGSEA. With 2 bases clipped from V and 4 bases from J, the junction kept 6 bases outside the gene matches. This CDR3 spans 14 amino acids. The CDR3 sequence: CSVEPGLDSDTQYF. The CDR3 bases are TGCAGCGTTGAACCAGGACTAGACTCAGATACGCAGTATTTT.

The chain has TRBV18 and TRBJ2-1; D gene unclear. The CDR3 has 14 residues. Germline V CDR1 and CDR2: KGHSH, LQKENI. With 0 bases removed from V and 1 base from J, the gap between germline ends came to 4 bases. CDR3 nucleotides: TGTGCCAGCTCACCACCAGGGTCCTACAATGAGCAGTTCTTC. Translating gives CASSPPGSYNEQFF. The whole variable domain, remainder taken from reference TRBV18 and TRBJ2-1, is NAGVMQNPRHLVRRRGQEARLRCSPMKGHSHVYWYRQLPEEGLKFMVYLQKENIIDESGMPKERFSAEFPKEGPSILRIQQVVRGDSAAYFCASSPPGSYNEQFFGPGTRLTVL.

The chain carries TRBV7-2 and TRBJ2-5, with 8 positions matching TRBD1. The CDR3 runs to 16 residues. Looked up from germline, CDR1 is SGHTA and CDR2 is FQGNSA. V lost 0 bases and J lost 3; bases outside the gene matches: 6. The CDR3 region has the DNA TGTGCCAGCAGCTTAGCGGGACAGGCAGGGGAAGAGACCCAGTACTTC. Translating gives CASSLAGQAGEETQYF.

This clone was seen a handful of times. The chain links TRBV7-9 to TRBJ2-3; D might be TRBD2 (6 bases). CDR1 is SEHNR, CDR2 FQNEAQ, per germline (reference sequence). Trimming removed 6 bases from V and 5 bases from J, with 12 bases in between. The CDR3 runs to 13 residues. CDR3 sequence reads: CASRLGGVDTQYF. CDR3 nucleotides: TGTGCCAGCAGACTAGGAGGGGTAGATACGCAGTATTTT.

The CDR3 is CASSQDPGTEAFF. The CDR3 DNA is TGCGCCAGCAGCCAGGACCCGGGCACTGAAGCTTTCTTT. The chain uses TRBV5-1 and TRBJ1-1; D is unresolved. V was trimmed by 4 bases and J by 4 bases, leaving 11 bases between them. The CDR3 is 13 amino acids. Germline V gives CDR1 SGHRS, CDR2 YFSETQ.

This sequence joins TRBV9 and TRBJ2-6; D is undetermined. V lost 0 bases to trimming and J lost 5 bases, with 12 bases between them. CDR1 and CDR2 (germline): SGDLS, YYNGEE. The CDR3 runs 16 residues. CDR3 DNA sequence: TGTGCCAGCAGCGTAGTATCCACCCCTTGGGCCAACGTCCTGACTTTC. Its protein product is CASSVVSTPWANVLTF.

The chain joins TRBV2 to TRBJ2-1; maybe TRBD2 (6 bases). The germline CDR1 and CDR2 sequences are SNHLY and FYNNEI. The germline V and J ends were trimmed by 8 bases and 3 bases, with 14 bases remaining between them. This CDR3 has 14 amino acids. This CDR3 reads CASSPSAFYNEQFF. The CDR3, as DNA: TGTGCCAGCTCTCCTAGCGCATTCTACAATGAGCAGTTCTTC.

This clone was detected a few times. The chain joins TRBV2 to TRBJ2-7; D is unclear. Trimming stripped 7 bases from V and 0 bases from J, with 7 bases between. CDR1 is SNHLY, CDR2 FYNNEI, per germline. The length of the CDR3 is 12 residues. The CDR3: CASKTFSYEQYF. CDR3 nucleotide sequence: TGTGCCAGCAAGACTTTCTCCTACGAGCAGTACTTC.

This clone was seen a single time. This rearrangement joins TRBV30 to TRBJ2-4; 9 nucleotides align to TRBD1. CDR1 GTSNPN and CDR2 SVGIG come from the germline V gene (reference sequence). With V trimmed by 2 bases and J by 0 bases, 8 bases remained unmatched. There are 17 residues in the CDR3. CDR3 loop: CAWSFGLGQGAKNIQYF. DNA of the CDR3: TGTGCCTGGAGTTTTGGCCTGGGACAGGGAGCCAAAAACATTCAGTACTTC.

This clone was found a few times. J is TRBJ2-1 and V is TRBV30, with TRBD1 matching 7 bases. Unmatched junction bases numbered 10, after V lost 7 bases and J lost 4 bases. The length of the CDR3 is 14 residues. Germline V gene sequence: CDR1 GTSNPN, CDR2 SVGIG (reference sequence). The CDR3 DNA reads as TGTGCCTTCCACCAAGGGGGCGTTTACAATGAGCAGTTCTTC. Translation: CAFHQGGVYNEQFF.

The V gene is TRBV7-9, the J gene TRBJ2-5; 7 bases match TRBD1. V gave up 1 base and J gave up 5 bases; unmatched junction bases: 4. This CDR3 is built from 14 residues. The V gene's germline CDR1 is SEHNR and CDR2 FQNEAQ (reference sequence). DNA of the CDR3: TGTGCCAGCAGCTTAGTAGGGGGCTTGGAGACCCAGTACTTC. It translates to CASSLVGGLETQYF.

The rearrangement uses TRBV5-1 and TRBJ2-5; D is undetermined. With 0 bases removed from V and 3 bases from J, the gap between germline ends came to 12 bases. CDR1 is SGHRS, CDR2 YFSETQ, per germline. The CDR3 contains 15 residues. For the CDR3, the DNA is TGCGCCAGCAGCTTGGCCGCAGGTGGGGAAGAGACCCAGTACTTC. Protein product: CASSLAAGGEETQYF.

This clone turned up a few times. The chain joins TRBV5-6 to TRBJ1-1; D unresolved. In germline, CDR1 is SGHDT, CDR2 YYEEEE. Trimming took 6 bases from V and 5 from J, leaving 23 bases between them. The CDR3 is 16 amino acids. CDR3 sequence (DNA): TGTGCCAGCACCCGAGACTCGGGCTCTACGGGGACTGAAGCTTTCTTT. This translates into CASTRDSGSTGTEAFF.

CDR3 in amino acids: CASRRDRATGNQPQHF. Here the CDR3 DNA reads TGTGCCAGCAGAAGGGACAGGGCCACTGGCAATCAGCCCCAGCATTTT. The chain has TRBV2 and TRBJ1-5, with 9 nucleotides matching TRBD1. V lost 6 bases to trimming and J lost 2 bases; unmatched junction nucleotides: 8. Per germline, CDR1 SNHLY and CDR2 FYNNEI. The CDR3 has 16 residues.

The chain has TRBV25-1 and TRBJ2-1; a weak D match, TRBD2 (6 bases). Trimming removed 3 bases at V and 0 bases at J, with 9 bases between. This CDR3 spans 15 amino acids. Germline values: CDR1 MGHDK, CDR2 SYGVNS. In DNA, the CDR3 is TGTGCCAGCAGTGATGCGGGGACCTCCTACAATGAGCAGTTCTTC. Translated: CASSDAGTSYNEQFF. Using reference TRBV25-1 and TRBJ2-1 for the parts outside the CDR3, the full variable domain is EADIYQTPRYLVIGTGKKITLECSQTMGHDKMYWYQQDPGMELHLIHYSYGVNSTEKGDLSSESTVSRIRTEHFPLTLESARPSHTSQYLCASSDAGTSYNEQFFGPGTRLTVL.